The rows below give T cell receptor beta chains drawn from one sample of a study of response to subunit inactivated influenza vaccine. In TCRdb, the RT-PCR reads were re-called with MiXCR into one record per CDR3 protein. The sample includes fewer than 600,000 distinct CDR3 sequences, 7.2% of them seen just once. Here the sequenced sample was PBMCs from blood, taken about 24 months after vaccination. These TCRs come from a man between 50 and 75 years old who received an inactivated influenza vaccine. Both conserved end residues are part of each CDR3.

TRBJ1-1	TRBV11-2	CASSLEGIEAFF
TRBJ1-5	TRBV20-1	CSARLTGGNQPQHF
TRBJ2-2	TRBV7-7	CASSPLTSGNTGELFF
TRBJ2-1	TRBV20-1	CSAGSDLAGGGYEQFF
TRBJ2-7	TRBV12-3/TRBV12-4	CASSPWTGGTYEQYF
TRBJ1-3	TRBV28	CASSVGLSLLYF
TRBJ1-1	TRBV5-1	CASSLDVEGAEAFF
TRBJ1-2	TRBV10-3	CAISERRTGDYGYTF
TRBJ2-4	TRBV12-3/TRBV12-4	CASSPGLVGVGTKNIQYF
TRBJ2-2	TRBV20-1	CSALSREANTGELFF
TRBJ2-1	TRBV30	CAWSWVRGHEQFF
TRBJ2-5	TRBV27	CASSRGQGWETQYF
TRBJ2-5	TRBV4-3	CASTPERFGGETQYF
TRBJ2-6	TRBV19	CASSGRSFSGANVLTF
TRBJ2-7	TRBV15	CATSSDRVSYEQYF
TRBJ1-1	TRBV5-1	CASSLNTGTGNTEAFF
TRBJ2-3	TRBV10-3	CAIRGDRGASTDTQYF
TRBJ2-4	TRBV5-6	CASSLGGFRAKNIQYF